This TCR beta chain was found in a study of T-cell memory formation after mild COVID-19. Study-wide results and limits: The appearance of some responding clones in pre-infection memory suggested that cross-reactive memory joined. From day 15 to 85, contracting clones were balanced between CD4 and CD8, whereas later expanders leaned toward CD4+.

This clonotype was picked up many times. The antigen remains undetermined. TCRdb processed the 5' RACE reads anew with MiXCR; each CDR3 protein has one entry. The sample has 350,000 to 400,000 distinct CDR3 sequences, approximately 15% seen once. The V gene end was trimmed by 3 bases and the J gene end by 0 bases; junction bases not matched to a gene: 2. Germline V gene data show CDR1 as SGHRS and CDR2 as YFSETQ. The CDR3 totals 14 residues. This chain connects TRBV5-1 to TRBJ1-1; 7 bases are shared with TRBD1. Sequenced material: PBMCs or a T cell subset sorted from them (not recorded which). This TCR was recovered from a man aged 18 to 30 who had mild COVID-19 (a few samples of this study predate the infection). Cell type and time point are not known. CDR3 coding DNA: TGCGCCAGCAGCTCGACAGGGATGAACACTGAAGCTTTCTTT. Its translation: CASSSTGMNTEAFF. The full variable domain, with the rest looked up from reference TRBV5-1 and TRBJ1-1, is KAGVTQTPRYLIKTRGQQVTLSCSPISGHRSVSWYQQTPGQGLQFLFEYFSETQRNKGNFPGRFSGRQFSNSRSEMNVSTLELGDSALYLCASSSTGMNTEAFFGQGTRLTVV.